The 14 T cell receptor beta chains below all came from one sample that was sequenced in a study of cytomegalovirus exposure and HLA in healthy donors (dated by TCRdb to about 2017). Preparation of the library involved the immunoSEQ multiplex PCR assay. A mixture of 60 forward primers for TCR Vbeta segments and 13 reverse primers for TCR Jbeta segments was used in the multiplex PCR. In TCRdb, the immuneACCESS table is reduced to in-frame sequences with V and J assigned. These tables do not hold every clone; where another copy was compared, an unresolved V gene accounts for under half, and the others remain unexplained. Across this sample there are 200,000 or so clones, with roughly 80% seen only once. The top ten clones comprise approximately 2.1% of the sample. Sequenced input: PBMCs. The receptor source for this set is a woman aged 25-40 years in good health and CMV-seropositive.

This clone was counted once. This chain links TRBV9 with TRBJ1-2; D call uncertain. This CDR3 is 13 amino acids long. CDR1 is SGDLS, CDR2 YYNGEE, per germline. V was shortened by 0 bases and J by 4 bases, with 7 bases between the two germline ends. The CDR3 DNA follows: TGTGCCAGCAGCGTAGGTCTATCCTATGGCTACACCTTC. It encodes CASSVGLSYGYTF.

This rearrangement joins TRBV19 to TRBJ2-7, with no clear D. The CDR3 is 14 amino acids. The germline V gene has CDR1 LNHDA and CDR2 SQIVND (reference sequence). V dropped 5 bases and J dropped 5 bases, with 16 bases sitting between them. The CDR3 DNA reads TGTGCCAGTAGTCCGCTGGGCAGCTACAACGAGCAGTACTTC. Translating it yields CASSPLGSYNEQYF.

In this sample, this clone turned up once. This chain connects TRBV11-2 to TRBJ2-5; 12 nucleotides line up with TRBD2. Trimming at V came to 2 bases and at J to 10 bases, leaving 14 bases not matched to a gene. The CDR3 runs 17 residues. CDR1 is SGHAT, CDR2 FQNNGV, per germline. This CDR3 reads CASSLLGLAGPERGQYF. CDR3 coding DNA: TGTGCCAGCAGCTTATTAGGACTAGCGGGGCCTGAGCGGGGCCAGTACTTC.

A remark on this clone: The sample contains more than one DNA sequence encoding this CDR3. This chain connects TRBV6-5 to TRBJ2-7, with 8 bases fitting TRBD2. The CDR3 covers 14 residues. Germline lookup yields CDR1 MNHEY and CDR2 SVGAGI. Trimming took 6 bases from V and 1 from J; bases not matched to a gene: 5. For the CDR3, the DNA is TGTGCCAGCAGCCCTACTAGCGGTTCCTACGAGCAGTACTTC. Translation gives CASSPTSGSYEQYF.

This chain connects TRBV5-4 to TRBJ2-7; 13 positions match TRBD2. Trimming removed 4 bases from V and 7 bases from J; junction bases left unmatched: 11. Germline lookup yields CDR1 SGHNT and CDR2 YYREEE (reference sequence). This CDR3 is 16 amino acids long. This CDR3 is CASSRTSGRGGVEQYF. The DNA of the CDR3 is TGTGCCAGCAGCCGGACTAGCGGGAGAGGTGGGGTAGAGCAGTACTTC.

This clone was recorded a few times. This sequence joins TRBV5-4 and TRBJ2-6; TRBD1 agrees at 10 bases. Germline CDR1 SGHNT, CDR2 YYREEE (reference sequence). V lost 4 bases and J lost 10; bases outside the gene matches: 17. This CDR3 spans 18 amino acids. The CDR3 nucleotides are TGTGCCAGCAGCCCAACTCGACACGGGACAGGGGATAATAACGTCCTGACTTTC. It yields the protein CASSPTRHGTGDNNVLTF.

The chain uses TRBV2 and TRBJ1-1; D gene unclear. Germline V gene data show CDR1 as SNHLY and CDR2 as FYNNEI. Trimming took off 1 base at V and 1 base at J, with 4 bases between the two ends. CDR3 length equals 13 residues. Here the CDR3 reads CASSEERNTEAFF. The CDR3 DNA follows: TGTGCCAGCAGTGAAGAGAGGAACACTGAAGCTTTCTTT.

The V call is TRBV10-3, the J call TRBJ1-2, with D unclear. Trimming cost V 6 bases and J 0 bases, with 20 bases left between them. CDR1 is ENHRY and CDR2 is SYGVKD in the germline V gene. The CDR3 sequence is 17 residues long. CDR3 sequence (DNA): TGTGCCATCAGGAAGACCTACGACGGGAAAGCTAACTATGGCTACACCTTC. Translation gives CAIRKTYDGKANYGYTF.

CDR3 sequence (DNA): TGTGCCTGGAGTGTCGGGGACAGGGTTGAAGCTTTCTTT. This codes for CAWSVGDRVEAFF. The chain carries TRBV30 and TRBJ1-1, with 9 positions matching TRBD1. Losses at the gene ends were 0 bases for V and 7 bases for J; bases not matched to a gene: 3. Germline V gene lookup returns CDR1 GTSNPN and CDR2 SVGIG (reference sequence). The CDR3 length is 13 residues.

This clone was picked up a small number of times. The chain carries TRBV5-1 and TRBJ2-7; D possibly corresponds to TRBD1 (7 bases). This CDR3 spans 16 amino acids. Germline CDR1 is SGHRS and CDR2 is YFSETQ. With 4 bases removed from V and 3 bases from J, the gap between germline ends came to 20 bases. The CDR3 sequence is CASSPEGGQSYYEQYF. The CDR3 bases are TGCGCCAGCAGCCCGGAGGGGGGACAGTCTTACTACGAGCAGTACTTC.

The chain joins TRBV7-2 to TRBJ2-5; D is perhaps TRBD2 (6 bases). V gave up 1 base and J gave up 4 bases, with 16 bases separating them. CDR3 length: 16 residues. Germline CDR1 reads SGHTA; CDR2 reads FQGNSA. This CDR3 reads CASSLGRRTTPETQYF. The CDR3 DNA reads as TGTGCCAGCAGCTTAGGGAGGCGGACTACCCCAGAGACCCAGTACTTC.

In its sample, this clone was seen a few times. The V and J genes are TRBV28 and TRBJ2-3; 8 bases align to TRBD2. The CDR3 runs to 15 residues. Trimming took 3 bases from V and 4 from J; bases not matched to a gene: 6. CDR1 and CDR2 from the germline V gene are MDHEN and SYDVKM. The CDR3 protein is CASSLKRGFPDTQYF. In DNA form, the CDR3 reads TGTGCCAGCAGTTTGAAGCGGGGGTTCCCAGATACGCAGTATTTT.

The CDR3 region is CASSLRGGTSYEQYF. In nucleotides, the CDR3 is TGTGCCAGCAGCTTGAGGGGGGGGACTAGTTACGAGCAGTACTTC. The chain joins TRBV5-6 to TRBJ2-7, with 8 bases that match TRBD2. This CDR3 has 15 amino acids. Trimming removed 1 base from V and 4 bases from J; junction bases left unmatched: 7. CDR1 and CDR2 from the germline V gene are SGHDT and YYEEEE.

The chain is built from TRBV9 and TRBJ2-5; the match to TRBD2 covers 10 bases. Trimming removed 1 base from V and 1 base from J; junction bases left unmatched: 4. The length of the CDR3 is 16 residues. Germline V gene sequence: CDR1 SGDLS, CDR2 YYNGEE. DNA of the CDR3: TGTGCCAGCAGCGTAAGAATAGCGGGGGGCCAAGAGACCCAGTACTTC. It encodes CASSVRIAGGQETQYF.